This TCR beta chain was obtained from a study of CD8+CD57+ T cells in acquired aplastic anemia. Overall study: Recorded DNA amounts for sorted CD4+ and CD8+ cells had an average of about 3.5 ug. Regarding the study as a whole: A significant difference in CD8+ Simpson's diversity between patients and controls was not found. Researchers report that 25 to 30 CD8+ CDR3 sequences appeared in both patients and controls.

Genomic DNA constituted the template upon which TCR beta VDJ and CDR3 profiling was performed. TCRdb called the reads again in MiXCR, with one record for every CDR3 protein. Seen here are hundreds of thousands of distinct CDR3 sequences, 55% to 65% observed once, and the top ten hold 7% to 9%. J was trimmed by 3 bases and V by 7 bases; bases with no gene match: 7. The CDR3 covers 13 residues. Germline lookup yields CDR1 SQVTM and CDR2 ANQGSEA. This clonotype was seen many times. Its matching antigen is unknown. This chain joins TRBV29-1 and TRBJ1-1; 8 nucleotides line up with TRBD1. This sequence originates from a human donor with severe aplastic anemia or a healthy control (not recorded which). The sequenced sample was sorted CD4+, CD8+, or CD8+CD57+ T cells (not recorded which) from PBMCs. CDR3 DNA sequence: TGCAGCGGTCAGGGGGCAGATGACACTGAAGCTTTCTTT. As protein: CSGQGADDTEAFF. Combining the CDR3 with reference TRBV29-1 and TRBJ1-1 gives the whole variable domain SAVISQKPSRDICQRGTSLTIQCQVDSQVTMMFWYRQQPGQSLTLIATANQGSEATYESGFVIDKFPISRPNLTFSTLTVSNMSPEDSSIYLCSGQGADDTEAFFGQGTRLTVV.